This T cell receptor (beta chain) stems from a study of T-cell reconstitution after alpha-beta-depleted transplantation in children. This sample's TCRbeta library carried unique molecular identifier barcodes. TCRdb fed the PCR reads into MiXCR, producing one record per CDR3 protein. The sample includes 440,000 or so distinct CDR3 sequences, around two fifths seen only once; the top ten take about 30%. In regard to this clonotype: Its matching antigen is unknown.

Germline V lookup: CDR1 SGHVS, CDR2 FQNEAQ. The V end lost 5 bases, the J end lost 4 bases, and 12 bases lay between the germline ends. CDR3 size: 13 residues. Study-wide results and limits: Several hundred graft clones that had expanded were reportedly the source of alpha-beta T cells about two months after transplant. Newly made T cells mostly supplied T-cell counts and diversity one year after transplant. High day-60 TCRbeta diversity in some patients came from surviving recipient T cells and thymic progenitors.

The J gene is TRBJ2-7, the V gene TRBV7-8; D call uncertain. The sample here was PBMCs, taken before TCRalphabeta/CD19-depleted stem cell transplant. The source is a girl aged 2 to 10 with aplastic anemia, due to receive a stem cell transplant. The CDR3 protein is CASSLPGRYEQYF. The CDR3, as DNA: TGTGCCAGCAGCCTCCCCGGAAGATACGAGCAGTACTTC.